The clone carrying this TCR beta chain has a handful of counts. Its antigen is currently unknown. The germline CDR1 and CDR2 sequences are SNHLY and FYNNEI. This CDR3 contains 15 residues. After removal of 10 bases from V and 4 bases from J, the junction contained 7 bases not matched to a gene. Through a sample-barcoded 5' primer and a J-beta primer mix, a second PCR was run for about 6 to 12 cycles. Tags on each cDNA molecule came from a template-switch adaptor with 12 random nucleotides. TCRdb re-called the 5' RACE reads with MiXCR, one entry per CDR3 protein. This table holds some 930,000 distinct CDR3 sequences, under 35% found once. Total RNA, at least 6 micrograms per sample, came from PBMCs. This sample was included in a study of blood T cells in healthy people across ages. Study as a whole: Per two T cells, template switching captured roughly one barcoded beta molecule. General study results and limits: In older individuals, TCR beta diversity per million T cells was lower, falling roughly linearly with age.

This sample was shared with a second study, whose subject was T cells of mothers and their children.

Sequenced material: blood. The receptor was derived from a woman between 40 and 50 years old in good health. The chain joins TRBV2 to TRBJ2-6; TRBD1 aligns across 10 bases. CDR3 residues: CATGQGLAGANVLTF. The CDR3 DNA follows: TGTGCCACGGGACAGGGGTTAGCCGGGGCCAACGTCCTGACTTTC.